The TCR beta chain under discussion was sequenced for a study of T cell changes during pregnancy in multiple sclerosis. A note on this clone: One end of the junction does not line up with germline, which may come from a read error.

Generated by immunoSEQ multiplex PCR, the TCRdb table keeps only in-frame clones and is missing some. The sample records some 97,000 clones, approximately 94% being singletons. This material consisted of peripheral blood, taken before pregnancy. The receptor comes from a female donor with multiple sclerosis, enrolled in a pregnancy study.

The CDR3 DNA is TGTGTCAGCAGCTTGGTGGGCGGGCGGTACGAGCAGTACTTC. Translation: CVSSLVGGRYEQYF. This chain uses TRBV5-4 with TRBJ2-7, with D tentatively TRBD2 (5 bases). Germline CDR1 and CDR2: SGHNT and YYREEE (reference sequence). This CDR3 region has 14 residues.